This entry concerns a single T cell receptor (beta chain). Its antigen is still unknown. The sample holds no much larger clone one base away, and base qualities are not on file. This record comes from a study of T cell changes during pregnancy in multiple sclerosis (dated by TCRdb to the late 2010s). Background for the entire study: Changes in the T cell repertoire over the course of pregnancy were examined in this study in women with multiple sclerosis.

The CDR3, cysteine through phenylalanine, is 13 amino acids long. Left in the record is the CDR3 DNA by itself, 39 bases read in frame from the first base. The germline V gene provides CDR1 MDHEN and CDR2 SYDVKM. Unmatched junction bases come to 5, with V trimmed by 8 bases and J by 4 bases. The receptor library was made with the immunoSEQ multiplex PCR assay. Here the immuneACCESS table is served through TCRdb, limited to in-frame sequences with V and J called. Missing clones are a known gap in these copies; in checked studies unresolved V genes cover under half, and the rest lacks a known reason. Within this sample are roughly 38,000 clones, with 85% to 95% of them counted one time only. The ten largest account for 0.61% of the sample.

Rearrangement joined TRBV28 to TRBJ2-5, and TRBD1 aligns with 9 junction nucleotides. Sequencing was performed on CD4+ T cells from peripheral blood mononuclear cells, taken in the third trimester of pregnancy. The sequence came from a female donor with multiple sclerosis, enrolled in a pregnancy study. In nucleotide form, the sequence is TGTGCCAGCCTCGGACAGGGGCTAGAGACCCAGTACTTC. Translation gives CASLGQGLETQYF.